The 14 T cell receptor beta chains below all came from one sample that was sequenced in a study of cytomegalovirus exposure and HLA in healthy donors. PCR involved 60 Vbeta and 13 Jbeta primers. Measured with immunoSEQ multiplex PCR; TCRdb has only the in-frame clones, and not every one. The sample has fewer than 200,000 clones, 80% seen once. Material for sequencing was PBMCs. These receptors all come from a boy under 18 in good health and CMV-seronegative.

The CDR3 region has the DNA TGTGCCAGCAGCTTGGGGACAGGGCCTGAAGCTTTCTTT. Protein sequence: CASSLGTGPEAFF. V and J are TRBV5-4 and TRBJ1-1; 8 nucleotides align to TRBD1. Germline loops: CDR1 SGHNT, CDR2 YYREEE (reference sequence). Trimming cost V 0 bases and J 6 bases; bases outside gene matches: 1. This CDR3 region has 13 residues.

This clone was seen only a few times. The CDR3 spells CASSLRLGRTSRSYNSPLHF. In DNA, the CDR3 is TGTGCCAGCAGCCTGAGGCTCGGGCGGACTTCACGCTCCTATAATTCACCCCTCCACTTT. This chain connects TRBV27 to TRBJ1-6; no reliable D call. Trimming took off 6 bases at V and 0 bases at J, with 24 bases between the two ends. The CDR3 extends over 20 amino acids. CDR1 is MNHEY, CDR2 SMNVEV, per germline (reference sequence).

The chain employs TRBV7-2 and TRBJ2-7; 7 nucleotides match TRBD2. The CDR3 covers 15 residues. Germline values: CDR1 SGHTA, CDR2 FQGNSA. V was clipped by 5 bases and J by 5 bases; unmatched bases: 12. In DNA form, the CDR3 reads TGTGCCAGCAGCCATGGGGGGGACCGATACGACGAGCAGTACTTC. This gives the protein CASSHGGDRYDEQYF.

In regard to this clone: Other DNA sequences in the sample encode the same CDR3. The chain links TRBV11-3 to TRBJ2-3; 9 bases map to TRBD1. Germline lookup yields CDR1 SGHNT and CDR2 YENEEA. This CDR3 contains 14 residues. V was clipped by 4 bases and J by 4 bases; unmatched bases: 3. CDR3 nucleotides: TGTGCCAGCAGCTACAGGGGGCAGCCAGATACGCAGTATTTT. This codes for CASSYRGQPDTQYF.

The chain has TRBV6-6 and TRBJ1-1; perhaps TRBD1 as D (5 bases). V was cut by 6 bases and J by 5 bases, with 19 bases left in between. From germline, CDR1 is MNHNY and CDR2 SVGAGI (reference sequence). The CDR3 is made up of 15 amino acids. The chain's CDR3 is CASSPPTAQGTEAFF. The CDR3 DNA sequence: TGTGCCAGCAGCCCACCGACAGCTCAGGGAACTGAAGCTTTCTTT.

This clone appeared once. CDR3 DNA sequence: TGTGCTAGCTTCGCGACTAGCGGACCCACAGATACGCAGTATTTT. It codes for CASFATSGPTDTQYF. The V and J genes are TRBV12-5 and TRBJ2-3, with 9 bases fitting TRBD2. Per germline, CDR1 LGHNT and CDR2 FRNRAP. Trimming at V came to 9 bases and at J to 2 bases, leaving 9 bases not matched to a gene. The CDR3 totals 15 residues.

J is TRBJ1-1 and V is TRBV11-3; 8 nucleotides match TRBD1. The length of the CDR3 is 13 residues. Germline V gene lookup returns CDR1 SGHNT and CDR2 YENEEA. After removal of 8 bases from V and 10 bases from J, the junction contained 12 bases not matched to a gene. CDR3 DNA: TGTGCCAGCGTCTCTCAGGGGGCGCAGGGAGCTTTCTTT. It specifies CASVSQGAQGAFF.

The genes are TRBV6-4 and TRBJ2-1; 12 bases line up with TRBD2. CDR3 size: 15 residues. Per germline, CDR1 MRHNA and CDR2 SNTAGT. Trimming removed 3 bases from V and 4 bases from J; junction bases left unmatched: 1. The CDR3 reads CASSEGLAGYNEQFF. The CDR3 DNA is TGTGCCAGCAGTGAAGGACTAGCGGGATACAATGAGCAGTTCTTC.

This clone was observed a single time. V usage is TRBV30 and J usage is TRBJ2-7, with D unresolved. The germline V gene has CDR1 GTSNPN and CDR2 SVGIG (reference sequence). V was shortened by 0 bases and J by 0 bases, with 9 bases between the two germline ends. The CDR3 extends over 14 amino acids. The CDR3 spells CAWSVGDGSYEQYF. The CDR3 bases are TGTGCCTGGAGTGTAGGAGACGGCTCCTACGAGCAGTACTTC.

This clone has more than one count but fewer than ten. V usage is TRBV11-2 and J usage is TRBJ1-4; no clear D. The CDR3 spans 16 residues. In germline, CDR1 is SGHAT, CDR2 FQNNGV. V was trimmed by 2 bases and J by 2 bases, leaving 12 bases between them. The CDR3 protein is CASSLIRGTTNEKLFF. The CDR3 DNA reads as TGTGCCAGCAGCTTAATCCGGGGAACGACTAATGAAAAACTGTTTTTT.

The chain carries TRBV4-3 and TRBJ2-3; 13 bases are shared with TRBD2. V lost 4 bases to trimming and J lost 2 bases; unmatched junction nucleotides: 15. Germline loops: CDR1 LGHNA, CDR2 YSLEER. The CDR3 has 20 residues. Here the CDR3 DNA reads TGCGCCAGCAGCCTCAGACCCCGGACTAGCGGGAGAGGGTTCACAGATACGCAGTATTTT. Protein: CASSLRPRTSGRGFTDTQYF.

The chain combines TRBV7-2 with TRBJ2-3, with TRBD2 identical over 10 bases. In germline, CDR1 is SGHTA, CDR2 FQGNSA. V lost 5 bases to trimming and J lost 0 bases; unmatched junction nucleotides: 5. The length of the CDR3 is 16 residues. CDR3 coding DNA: TGTGCCAGCAGCACCGGACTAGCGGCTAGCACAGATACGCAGTATTTT. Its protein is CASSTGLAASTDTQYF.

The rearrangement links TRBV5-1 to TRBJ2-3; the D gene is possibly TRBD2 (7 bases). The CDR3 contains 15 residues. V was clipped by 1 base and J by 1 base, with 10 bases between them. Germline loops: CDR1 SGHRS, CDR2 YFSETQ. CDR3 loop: CASSLRGGRTDTQYF. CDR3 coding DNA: TGCGCCAGCAGCTTGAGGGGGGGCCGCACAGATACGCAGTATTTT.

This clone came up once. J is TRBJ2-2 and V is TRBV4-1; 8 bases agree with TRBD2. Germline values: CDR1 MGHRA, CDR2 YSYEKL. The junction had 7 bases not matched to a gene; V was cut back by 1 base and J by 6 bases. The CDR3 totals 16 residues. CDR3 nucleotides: TGCGCCAGCAGCCAAGCCGGGAGGGCCTTAGCCGGGGAGCTGTTTTTT. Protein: CASSQAGRALAGELFF.